A single sample is the source of the 18 T cell receptor beta chains below, sequenced in a study of cytomegalovirus exposure and HLA in healthy donors. 13 Jbeta primers and 60 Vbeta primers were used for the PCR. Here immunoSEQ multiplex PCR was the method, and the copy in TCRdb shows in-frame clones only, minus some. Here the sample spans over 100,000 clones, roughly 79% being singletons. The material sequenced was PBMCs. These receptors all come from a woman in her twenties or thirties in good health and CMV-seronegative.

This clone appeared a few times. This chain links TRBV11-3 with TRBJ1-5, with D perhaps TRBD1 (5 bases). This CDR3 has 15 amino acids. Germline V CDR1 and CDR2: SGHNT, YENEEA. Between the trimmed V and J ends, which lost 1 base and 4 bases, there was a span of 11 bases. DNA of the CDR3: TGTGCCAGCAGCTTAGTGTCAACAGGTAATCAGCCCCAGCATTTT. Its protein is CASSLVSTGNQPQHF.

J is TRBJ2-3 and V is TRBV4-3; D may be TRBD2 (6 bases). The CDR3 length is 16 residues. Per the germline V gene, CDR1 is LGHNA and CDR2 is YSLEER. The V and J ends lost 0 bases and 8 bases respectively, with 18 bases between them. In DNA, the CDR3 is TGCGCCAGCAGCCAAGATTTGGCGGGTCAAGCGGGTACGCAGTATTTT. It translates to CASSQDLAGQAGTQYF.

V usage is TRBV27 and J usage is TRBJ2-7, with D tentatively TRBD1 (5 bases). Germline assignment: CDR1 MNHEY and CDR2 SMNVEV (reference sequence). V lost 0 bases, J lost 2 bases, and 11 bases lay in between. This CDR3 is built from 15 residues. The CDR3 DNA reads TGTGCCAGCAGTTTATCATTCACAGGAACCTACGAGCAGTACTTC. This encodes CASSLSFTGTYEQYF.

CDR3 coding DNA: TGTGCCAGCAGTCACGAACAGGGTCGGCCCCAGCATTTT. This translates into CASSHEQGRPQHF. The rearrangement uses TRBV27 and TRBJ1-5, with a weak D call TRBD1 (6 bases). CDR1 is MNHEY and CDR2 is SMNVEV in the germline V gene (reference sequence). This CDR3 has 13 residues. The germline V and J ends were trimmed by 5 bases and 9 bases, with 14 bases remaining between them.

This rearrangement joins TRBV7-2 to TRBJ2-5; a possible D gene is TRBD1 (6 bases). Trimming took 1 base from V and 13 from J, leaving 19 bases between them. In germline, CDR1 is SGHTA, CDR2 FQGNSA. CDR3 length equals 14 residues. The CDR3 coding sequence is TGTGCCAGCAGCTTAGAATATCGGGACACCCCTCCGTACTTC. The encoded protein is CASSLEYRDTPPYF.

This clone was seen more than once but under ten times. The chain employs TRBV19 and TRBJ2-1, with 8 bases matching TRBD1. Germline V gives CDR1 LNHDA, CDR2 SQIVND (reference sequence). J was trimmed by 7 bases and V by 4 bases; bases with no gene match: 9. CDR3 size: 15 residues. The CDR3 nucleotides are TGTGCCAGTAGTACCCCCCCCAGGGGGCCGAATGAGCAGTTCTTC. Translated, it gives CASSTPPRGPNEQFF. The full variable domain, its missing parts supplied by reference TRBV19 and TRBJ2-1, is DGGITQSPKYLFRKEGQNVTLSCEQNLNHDAMYWYRQDPGQGLRLIYYSQIVNDFQKGDIAEGYSVSREKKESFPLTVTSAQKNPTAFYLCASSTPPRGPNEQFFGPGTRLTVL.

This chain connects TRBV27 to TRBJ2-7, with D maybe TRBD1 (5 bases). The ends were cut back, 3 bases at V and 2 bases at J, with 11 bases in the middle. Germline V lookup: CDR1 MNHEY, CDR2 SMNVEV (reference sequence). The CDR3 loop spans 14 amino acids. CDR3 in amino acids: CASSFLDSTYEQYF. The CDR3 DNA is TGTGCCAGCAGTTTCCTCGACAGTACCTACGAGCAGTACTTC.

The V call is TRBV5-8, the J call TRBJ2-7; D possibly corresponds to TRBD2 (5 bases). There are 14 residues in the CDR3. Trimming took off 4 bases at V and 2 bases at J, with 13 bases between the two ends. CDR1 is SGHTS and CDR2 is YDEGEE in the germline V gene. The DNA of the CDR3 is TGTGCCAGCAGCCCCGGTCGGGGAGCCTACGAGCAGTACTTC. It codes for CASSPGRGAYEQYF.

The V and J genes are TRBV7-2 and TRBJ2-5, with unresolved D. V gave up 2 bases and J gave up 7 bases, with 14 bases separating them. The CDR3 spans 14 residues. Germline V gene lookup returns CDR1 SGHTA and CDR2 FQGNSA. This chain's CDR3 is CASSLNPRLGTQYF. Written as DNA, the CDR3 is TGTGCCAGCAGCTTAAATCCGCGCCTCGGGACCCAGTACTTC.

V usage is TRBV19 and J usage is TRBJ2-2, with 7 bases lining up with TRBD1. This CDR3 contains 15 residues. Per the germline V gene, CDR1 is LNHDA and CDR2 is SQIVND (reference sequence). The V gene end was trimmed by 5 bases and the J gene end by 2 bases; junction bases not matched to a gene: 5. The CDR3 DNA is TGTGCCAGTAGTCCTGGGACAGTTAACACCGGGGAGCTGTTTTTT. Protein: CASSPGTVNTGELFF. The full variable domain, rest sourced from reference TRBV19 and TRBJ2-2, is DGGITQSPKYLFRKEGQNVTLSCEQNLNHDAMYWYRQDPGQGLRLIYYSQIVNDFQKGDIAEGYSVSREKKESFPLTVTSAQKNPTAFYLCASSPGTVNTGELFFGEGSRLTVL.

This sequence joins TRBV6-5 and TRBJ2-7; no firm D call. V lost 0 bases and J lost 3, with 9 bases in between. CDR3 size: 14 residues. From germline, CDR1 is MNHEY and CDR2 SVGAGI. The CDR3 bases are TGTGCCAGCAGTTACTCGAGAGCCCACTACGAGCAGTACTTC. Protein sequence: CASSYSRAHYEQYF.

The CDR3 protein is CASRTGQGYYGYTF. Written as DNA, the CDR3 is TGTGCCAGTAGGACGGGACAGGGGTACTATGGCTACACCTTC. This chain uses TRBV19 with TRBJ1-2; 10 nucleotides line up with TRBD1. The V gene end was trimmed by 6 bases and the J gene end by 3 bases; junction bases not matched to a gene: 4. This CDR3 is 14 amino acids long. Germline CDR1 and CDR2: LNHDA and SQIVND (reference sequence).

V usage is TRBV6-5 and J usage is TRBJ2-1, with 12 bases lining up with TRBD2. CDR1 is MNHEY, CDR2 SVGAGI, per germline. The CDR3 length is 15 residues. Trimming removed 6 bases from V and 6 bases from J; junction bases left unmatched: 6. The CDR3 loop reads CASRSGLAGLNEQFF. CDR3 nucleotides: TGTGCCAGCAGATCAGGACTAGCGGGACTCAATGAGCAGTTCTTC.

The chain is built from TRBV5-6 and TRBJ2-7; D gene unclear. There are 13 residues in the CDR3. CDR1 is SGHDT and CDR2 is YYEEEE in the germline V gene. Trimming took off 5 bases at V and 3 bases at J, with 12 bases between the two ends. CDR3 bases: TGTGCCAGCAGTGCCCCAGCTAGCTACGAGCAGTACTTC. This translates into CASSAPASYEQYF.

J is TRBJ1-1 and V is TRBV4-3; no clear D gene. Trimming took 0 bases from V and 6 from J, leaving 11 bases between them. This CDR3 comprises 14 residues. Germline CDR1 is LGHNA and CDR2 is YSLEER. CDR3 amino acids: CASSQDVGRAEAFF. CDR3 DNA sequence: TGCGCCAGCAGCCAAGATGTGGGGAGGGCTGAAGCTTTCTTT.

The chain carries TRBV5-4 and TRBJ1-2; tentative D call: TRBD1 (6 bases). V was pared by 3 bases and J by 4 bases, with 13 bases between. Germline V lookup: CDR1 SGHNT, CDR2 YYREEE (reference sequence). The CDR3 contains 14 residues. The CDR3: CASSSGTSIYGYTF. CDR3 coding DNA: TGTGCCAGCAGCTCCGGGACATCTATCTATGGCTACACCTTC.

The chain couples TRBV19 to TRBJ2-5; D unresolved. The CDR3 is 16 residues long. Trimming took off 3 bases at V and 1 base at J, with 15 bases between the two ends. In germline, CDR1 is LNHDA, CDR2 SQIVND (reference sequence). CDR3 loop: CASSMAAWSVQETQYF. Here the CDR3 DNA reads TGTGCCAGTAGTATGGCGGCTTGGTCAGTCCAAGAGACCCAGTACTTC.

The chain carries TRBV7-8 and TRBJ2-7, with 12 bases matching TRBD2. The length of the CDR3 is 18 residues. In germline, CDR1 is SGHVS, CDR2 FQNEAQ. Trimming took 7 bases from V and 1 from J; bases not matched to a gene: 14. This CDR3 reads CASTETSGRGFRSYEQYF. In DNA, the CDR3 is TGTGCCAGCACCGAGACTAGCGGGAGAGGGTTCAGGTCCTACGAGCAGTACTTC.